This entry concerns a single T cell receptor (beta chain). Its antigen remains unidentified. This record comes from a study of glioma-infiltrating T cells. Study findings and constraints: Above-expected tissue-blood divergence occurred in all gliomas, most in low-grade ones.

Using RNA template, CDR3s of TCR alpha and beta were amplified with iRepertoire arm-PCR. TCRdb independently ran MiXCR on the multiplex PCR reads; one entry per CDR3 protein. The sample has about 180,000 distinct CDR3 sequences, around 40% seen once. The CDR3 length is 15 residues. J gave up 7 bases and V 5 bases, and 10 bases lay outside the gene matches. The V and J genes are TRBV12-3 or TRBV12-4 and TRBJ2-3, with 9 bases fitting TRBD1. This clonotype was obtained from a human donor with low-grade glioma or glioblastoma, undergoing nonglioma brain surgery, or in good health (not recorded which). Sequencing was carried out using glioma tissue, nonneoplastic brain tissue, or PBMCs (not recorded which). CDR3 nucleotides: TGTGCCAGCAGTCCCCACGGGACAGGGACACATACGCAGTATTTT. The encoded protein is CASSPHGTGTHTQYF.